A selection of T cell receptor beta chains follows, all from one sample in a study of T cell responses to AZD1222 COVID-19 vaccine. Profiled with immunoSEQ multiplex PCR; TCRdb holds only in-frame clones, not every one. The repertoire holds about 150,000 clones, with over 75% as singletons. The sample was peripheral blood, taken 28 days after the second AZD1222 dose. The receptors here all came from an adult who received the AZD1222 COVID-19 vaccine. Both conserved end residues are part of each CDR3. For some rows the clone size is stated as once, few or many, or as a class when expanded; others skip it.

V gene	J gene	clone size	CDR3 protein
TRBV28	TRBJ1-1	.	CASRETEAFF
TRBV6-5	TRBJ1-2	few	CASSYSTGANYGYTF
TRBV2	TRBJ2-1	.	CASSYPYRDNEQFF
TRBV7-2	TRBJ2-7	.	CASSLPAGGLQSLEQYF
TRBV7-6	TRBJ2-3	.	CASSHRVSTDTQYF
TRBV5-4	TRBJ2-1	once	CASTLGGGSYNEQFF
TRBV27	TRBJ2-3	.	CASSPPAGKSTDTQYF
TRBV7-8	TRBJ2-3	.	CASSLDGRSTDTQYF
TRBV2	TRBJ2-4	.	CASSDGGNIQYF
TRBV2	TRBJ1-4	few	CASSEDRVVEKLFF
TRBV10-3	TRBJ1-5	.	CAISGTDEPNQPQHF
TRBV7-6	TRBJ2-7	.	CASSLGQPGLYEQYF
TRBV19	TRBJ1-3	.	CASSPTGIGNTIYF
TRBV10-2	TRBJ1-5	.	CASSDGTVSNQPQHF
TRBV5-8	TRBJ2-1	few	CASSLGRVGEQFF
TRBV6-5	TRBJ1-1	.	CASSYPGTKVAFF
TRBV7-9	TRBJ2-7	.	CASSTGGQGAFRDEQYF
TRBV6-5	TRBJ2-1	.	CASSSTGAGVYNEQFF
TRBV6-5	TRBJ1-2	.	CASSYFFNYGYTF
TRBV6-5	TRBJ2-1	once	CAANSDRGLNEQFF
TRBV18	TRBJ1-6	.	CASSPGPGTSPLHF
TRBV2	TRBJ2-6	.	CASSESWVGANVLTF
TRBV30	TRBJ1-2	once	CAWSVRGAQNYGYTF
TRBV2	TRBJ2-3	.	CASTVAVTDTQYF
TRBV3-1/TRBV3-2	TRBJ2-6	.	CASSQLDRGLWGGANVLTF
TRBV29-1	TRBJ2-7	.	CSVGIRYEQYF
TRBV11-2	TRBJ2-7	.	CASSPGLNYEQYF
TRBV11-1	TRBJ2-1	.	CASSLGGAQQFF
TRBV2	TRBJ1-4	.	CASSSGTVFGKLFF
TRBV5-5	TRBJ1-1	.	CASSSLGSAEAFF
TRBV12-3/TRBV12-4	TRBJ1-1	.	CASSFGDSTEAFF
TRBV4-2	TRBJ2-7	.	CASSQEEYLEQYF
TRBV6-5	TRBJ1-5	.	CASSRRGLNQPQHF
TRBV13	TRBJ2-3	.	CASASGDTQYF
TRBV5-4	TRBJ2-1	.	CASSRSSGSMYEQFF
TRBV30	TRBJ2-3	.	CATSRLAGLTDTQYF
TRBV5-1	TRBJ1-1	.	CASSLTGGHTEAFF
TRBV6-4	TRBJ2-1	.	CASSPQRDYNEQFF
TRBV11-2	TRBJ2-1	.	CASSAWTRAYHNEQFF
TRBV2	TRBJ2-4	few	CASSALAKNIQYF
TRBV6-1	TRBJ1-2	.	CASSDQVGLNYGYTF
TRBV15	TRBJ1-3	.	CATSESGNTIYF
TRBV4-1	TRBJ2-1	.	CASSLGLTDTYNEQFF
TRBV12-3/TRBV12-4	TRBJ1-3	.	CASTVGGNTIYF